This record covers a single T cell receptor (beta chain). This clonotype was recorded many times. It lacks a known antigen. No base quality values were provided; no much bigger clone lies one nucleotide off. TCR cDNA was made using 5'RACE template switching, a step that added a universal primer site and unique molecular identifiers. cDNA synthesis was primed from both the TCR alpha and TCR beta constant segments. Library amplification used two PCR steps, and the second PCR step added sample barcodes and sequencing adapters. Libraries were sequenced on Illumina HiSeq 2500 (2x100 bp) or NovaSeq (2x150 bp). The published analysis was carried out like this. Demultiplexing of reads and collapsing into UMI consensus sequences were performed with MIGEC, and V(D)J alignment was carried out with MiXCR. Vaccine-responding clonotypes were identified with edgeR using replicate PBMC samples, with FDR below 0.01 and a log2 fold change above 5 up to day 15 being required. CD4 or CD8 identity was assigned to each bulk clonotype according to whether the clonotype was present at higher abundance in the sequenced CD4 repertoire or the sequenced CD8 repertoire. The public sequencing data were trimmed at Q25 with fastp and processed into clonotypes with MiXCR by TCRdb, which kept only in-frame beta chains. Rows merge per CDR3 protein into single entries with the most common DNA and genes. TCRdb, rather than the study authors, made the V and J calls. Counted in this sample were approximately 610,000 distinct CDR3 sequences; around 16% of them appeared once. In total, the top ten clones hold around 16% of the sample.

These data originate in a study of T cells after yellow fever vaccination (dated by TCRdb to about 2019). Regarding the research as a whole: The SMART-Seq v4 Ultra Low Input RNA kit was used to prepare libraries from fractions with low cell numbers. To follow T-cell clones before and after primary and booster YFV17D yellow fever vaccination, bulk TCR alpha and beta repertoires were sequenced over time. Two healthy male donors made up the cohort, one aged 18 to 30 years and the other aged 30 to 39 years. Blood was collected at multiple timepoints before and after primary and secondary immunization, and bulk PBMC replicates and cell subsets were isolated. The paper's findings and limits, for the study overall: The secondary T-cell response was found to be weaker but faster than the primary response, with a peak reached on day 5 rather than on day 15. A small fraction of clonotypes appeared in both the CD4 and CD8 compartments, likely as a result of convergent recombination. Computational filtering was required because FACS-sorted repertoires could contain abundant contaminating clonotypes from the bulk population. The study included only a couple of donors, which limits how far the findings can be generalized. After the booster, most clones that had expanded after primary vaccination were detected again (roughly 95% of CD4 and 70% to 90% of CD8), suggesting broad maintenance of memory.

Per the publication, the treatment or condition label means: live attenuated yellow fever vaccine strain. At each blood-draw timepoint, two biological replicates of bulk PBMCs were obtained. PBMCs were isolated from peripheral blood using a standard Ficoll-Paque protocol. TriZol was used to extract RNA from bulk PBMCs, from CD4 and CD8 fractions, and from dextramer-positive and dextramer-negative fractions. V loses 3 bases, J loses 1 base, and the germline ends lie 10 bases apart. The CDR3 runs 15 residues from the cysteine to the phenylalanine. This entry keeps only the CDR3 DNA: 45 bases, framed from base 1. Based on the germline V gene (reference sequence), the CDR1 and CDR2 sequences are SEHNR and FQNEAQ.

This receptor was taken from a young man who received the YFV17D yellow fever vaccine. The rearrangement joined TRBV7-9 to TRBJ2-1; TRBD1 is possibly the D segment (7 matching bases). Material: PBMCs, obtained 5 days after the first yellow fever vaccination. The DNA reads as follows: TGTGCCAGCAGCTTCCAGGGGGGTTCCTACAATGAGCAGTTCTTC. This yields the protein CASSFQGGSYNEQFF. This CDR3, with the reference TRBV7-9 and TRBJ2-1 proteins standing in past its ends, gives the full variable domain DTGVSQNPRHKITKRGQNVTFRCDPISEHNRLYWYRQTLGQGPEFLTYFQNEAQLEKSRLLSDRFSAERPKGSFSTLEIQRTEQGDSAMYLCASSFQGGSYNEQFFGPGTRLTVL.